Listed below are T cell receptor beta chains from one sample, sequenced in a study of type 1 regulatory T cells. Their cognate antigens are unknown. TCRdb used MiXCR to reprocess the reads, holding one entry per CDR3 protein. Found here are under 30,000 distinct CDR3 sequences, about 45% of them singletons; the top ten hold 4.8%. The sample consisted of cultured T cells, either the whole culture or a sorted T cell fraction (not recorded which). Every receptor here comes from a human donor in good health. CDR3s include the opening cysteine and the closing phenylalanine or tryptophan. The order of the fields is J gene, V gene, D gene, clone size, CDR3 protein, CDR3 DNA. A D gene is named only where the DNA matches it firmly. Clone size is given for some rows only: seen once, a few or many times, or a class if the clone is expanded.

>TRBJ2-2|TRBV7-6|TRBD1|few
CASSLGDRVNTGELFF
TGTGCCAGCAGCTTAGGGGACAGGGTTAACACCGGGGAGCTGTTTTTT
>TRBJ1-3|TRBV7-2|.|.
CASSLYGGGPTSGNTIYF
TGTGCCAGCAGCCTTTACGGAGGAGGGCCTACGTCTGGAAACACCATATATTTT
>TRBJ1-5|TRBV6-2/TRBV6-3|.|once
CASSYSVPRDQPQHF
TGTGCCAGCAGTTACTCAGTACCAAGGGATCAGCCCCAGCATTTT
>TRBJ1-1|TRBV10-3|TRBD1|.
CAISVGGQVNTEAFF
TGTGCCATCAGTGTGGGAGGACAGGTGAACACTGAAGCTTTCTTT
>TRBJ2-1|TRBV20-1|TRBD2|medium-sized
CSARSPKDALAGRFSYNEQFF
TGCAGTGCTAGAAGCCCGAAAGATGCCCTAGCGGGGCGATTCTCCTACAATGAGCAGTTCTTC
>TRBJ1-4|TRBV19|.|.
CASSERGAPGEKLFF
TGTGCCAGTAGTGAAAGGGGGGCACCGGGTGAAAAACTGTTTTTT
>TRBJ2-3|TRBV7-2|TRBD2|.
CASSLVSGADYTQYF
TGTGCCAGCAGCTTAGTTAGCGGGGCCGACTATACGCAGTATTTT
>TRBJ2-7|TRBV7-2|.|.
CASSLSDIRSYEQYF
TGTGCCAGCAGCTTATCGGACATCCGGTCCTACGAGCAGTACTTC
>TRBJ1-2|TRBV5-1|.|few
CASSPAPGRSYGYTF
TGCGCCAGCAGCCCCGCTCCGGGACGGTCCTATGGCTACACCTTC
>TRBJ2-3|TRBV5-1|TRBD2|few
CASSLASGVSSTDTQYF
TGCGCCAGCAGCTTGGCTAGCGGGGTCTCTAGCACAGATACGCAGTATTTT
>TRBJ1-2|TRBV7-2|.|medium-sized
CASSLAPQQGTGYTF
TGTGCCAGCAGCTTAGCCCCACAACAGGGCACTGGCTACACCTTC
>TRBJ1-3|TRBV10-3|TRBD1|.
CASSSLPGTGRGNTIYF
TGTGCCAGCTCCTCTCTTCCCGGGACAGGGAGAGGAAACACCATATATTTT
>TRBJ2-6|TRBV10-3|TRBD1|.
CATGIQGAASPGANVLTF
TGTGCCACCGGTATTCAGGGGGCGGCTTCTCCTGGGGCCAACGTCCTGACTTTC
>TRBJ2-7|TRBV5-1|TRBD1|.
CASSPQTGNYEQYF
TGCGCCAGCAGCCCCCAGACAGGGAATTACGAGCAGTACTTC
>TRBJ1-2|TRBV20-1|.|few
CSARDLGTYGYTF
TGCAGTGCTAGAGATCTAGGCACCTATGGCTACACCTTC
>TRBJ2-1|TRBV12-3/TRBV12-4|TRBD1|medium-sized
CASSPDRAYEQFF
TGTGCCAGCAGTCCGGACAGGGCATATGAGCAGTTCTTC
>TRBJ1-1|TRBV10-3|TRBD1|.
CAISESRGQGVEAFF
TGTGCCATCAGTGAGTCCCGGGGACAGGGTGTTGAAGCTTTCTTT
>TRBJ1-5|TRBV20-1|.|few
CSARAPGRPGNQPQHF
TGCAGTGCCAGGGCCCCGGGACGGCCCGGCAATCAGCCCCAGCATTTT
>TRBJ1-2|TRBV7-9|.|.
CASSLKGADTF
TGTGCCAGCAGCTTGAAGGGAGCGGACACCTTC
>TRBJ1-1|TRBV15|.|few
CATSRDIGLSRAFF
TGTGCCACCAGCAGAGATATAGGGCTCTCGCGGGCTTTCTTT
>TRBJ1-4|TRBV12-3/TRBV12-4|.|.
CASSFWGTNEKLFF
TGTGCCAGCAGTTTTTGGGGCACTAATGAAAAACTGTTTTTT
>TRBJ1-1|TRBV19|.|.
CASSFNQDFLNTEAFF
TGTGCCAGTAGTTTTAACCAGGACTTCCTGAACACTGAAGCTTTCTTT
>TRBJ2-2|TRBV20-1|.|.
CGARDWTQGTGELFF
TGCGGTGCTAGAGATTGGACACAAGGAACCGGGGAGCTGTTTTTT
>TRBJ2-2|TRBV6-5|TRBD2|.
CASRTVGRLANTGELFF
TGTGCCAGCAGAACGGTCGGGAGGCTCGCGAACACCGGGGAGCTGTTTTTT
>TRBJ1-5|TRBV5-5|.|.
CASSLVPAGPQHF
TGTGCCAGCAGCTTGGTACCCGCGGGGCCCCAGCATTTT
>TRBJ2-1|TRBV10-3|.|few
CAIRGGRSDLENEQFF
TGTGCCATCAGAGGGGGACGGTCAGACCTCGAGAATGAGCAGTTCTTC
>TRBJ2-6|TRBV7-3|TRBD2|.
CASSPGTSGTYSGANVLTF
TGTGCCAGCAGCCCCGGGACTAGCGGCACCTACTCTGGGGCCAACGTCCTGACTTTC
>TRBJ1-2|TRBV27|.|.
CASSMIGSTYGYTF
TGTGCCAGCAGTATGATAGGTTCGACCTATGGCTACACCTTC
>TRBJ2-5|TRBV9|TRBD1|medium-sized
CASSGQGGRQETQYF
TGTGCCAGCAGCGGACAGGGGGGGAGACAAGAGACCCAGTACTTC
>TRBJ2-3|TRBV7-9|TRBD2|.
CASRRTSGVTDTQYF
TGTGCCAGCAGACGGACTAGCGGGGTCACAGATACGCAGTATTTT
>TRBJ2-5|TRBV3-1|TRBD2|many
CASSQGVLAGPQETQYF
TGTGCCAGCAGCCAAGGGGTACTAGCGGGGCCCCAAGAGACCCAGTACTTC
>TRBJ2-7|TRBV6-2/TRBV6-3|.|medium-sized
CASSPRPDRIYEQYF
TGTGCCAGCAGTCCGAGACCCGACAGGATCTACGAGCAGTACTTC
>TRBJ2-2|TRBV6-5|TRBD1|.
CASSPGQGYAGELFF
TGTGCCAGCAGTCCTGGACAGGGATATGCCGGGGAGCTGTTTTTT
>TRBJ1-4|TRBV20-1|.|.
CSARGAWATNEKLFF
TGCAGTGCTAGAGGGGCCTGGGCCACTAATGAAAAACTGTTTTTT
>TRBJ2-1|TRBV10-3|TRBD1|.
CAITSGDRGARTNEQFF
TGTGCCATCACCTCTGGGGACAGGGGCGCACGGACAAATGAGCAGTTCTTC
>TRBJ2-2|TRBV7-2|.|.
CASSFGLDTGELFF
TGTGCCAGCAGCTTTGGGTTGGACACCGGGGAGCTGTTTTTT
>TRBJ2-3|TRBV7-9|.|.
CCAGADTQYF
TGTTGTGCGGGTGCAGATACGCAGTATTTT
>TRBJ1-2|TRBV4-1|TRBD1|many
CASSQGQGALDGYTF
TGCGCCAGCAGCCAAGGACAGGGCGCTTTGGATGGCTACACCTTC
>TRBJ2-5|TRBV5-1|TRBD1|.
CASSLDRGPTGGETQYF
TGCGCCAGCAGCTTGGACAGGGGGCCGACGGGGGGAGAGACCCAGTACTTC
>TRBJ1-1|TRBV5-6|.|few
CASSHFHRDTEAFF
TGTGCCAGCAGCCACTTCCACAGGGACACTGAAGCTTTCTTT
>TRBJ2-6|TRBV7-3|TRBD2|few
CASSLLAGGLGSGANVLTF
TGTGCCAGCAGCTTGCTAGCGGGGGGCCTCGGCTCTGGGGCCAACGTCCTGACTTTC
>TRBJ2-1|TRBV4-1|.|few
CASSQVSPNEQFF
TGCGCCAGCAGCCAAGTCTCTCCGAATGAGCAGTTCTTC
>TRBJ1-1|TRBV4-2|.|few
CASSPQNRDTEAFF
TGTGCCAGCAGCCCCCAGAATCGGGACACTGAAGCTTTCTTT
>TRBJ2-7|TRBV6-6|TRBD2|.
CASSYLAGGSYEQYF
TGTGCCAGCAGTTACCTAGCGGGGGGGTCCTACGAGCAGTACTTC
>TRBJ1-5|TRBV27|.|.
CASNSRGSNQPQHF
TGTGCCAGCAACTCGAGGGGTAGCAATCAGCCCCAGCATTTT
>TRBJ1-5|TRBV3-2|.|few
CAGRQGNQPQHF
TGTGCCGGACGACAGGGAAACCAGCCCCAGCATTTT